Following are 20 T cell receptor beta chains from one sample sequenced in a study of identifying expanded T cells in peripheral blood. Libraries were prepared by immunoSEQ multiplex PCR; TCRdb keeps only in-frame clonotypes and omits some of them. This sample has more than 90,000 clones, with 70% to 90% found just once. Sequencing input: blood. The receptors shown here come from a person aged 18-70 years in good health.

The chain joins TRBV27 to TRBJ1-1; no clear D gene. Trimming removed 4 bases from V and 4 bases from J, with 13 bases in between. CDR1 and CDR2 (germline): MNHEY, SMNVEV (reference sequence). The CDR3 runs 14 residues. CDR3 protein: CASSSPGLGTEAFF. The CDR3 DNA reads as TGTGCCAGCAGTTCCCCGGGATTAGGCACTGAAGCTTTCTTT.

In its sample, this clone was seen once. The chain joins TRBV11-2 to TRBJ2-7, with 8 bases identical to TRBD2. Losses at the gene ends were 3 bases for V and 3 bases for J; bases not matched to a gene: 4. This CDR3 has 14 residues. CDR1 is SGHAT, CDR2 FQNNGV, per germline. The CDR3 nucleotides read TGTGCCAGCAGCTTTTCGGGAGGGATCTACGAGCAGTACTTC. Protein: CASSFSGGIYEQYF.

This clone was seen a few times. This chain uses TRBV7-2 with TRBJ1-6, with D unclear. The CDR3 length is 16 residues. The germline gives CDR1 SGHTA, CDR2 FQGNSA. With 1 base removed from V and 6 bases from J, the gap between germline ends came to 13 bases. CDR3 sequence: CASSLESALSNSPLHF. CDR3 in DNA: TGTGCCAGCAGCTTAGAATCGGCTCTCTCTAATTCACCCCTCCACTTT. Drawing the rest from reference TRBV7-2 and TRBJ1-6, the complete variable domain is GAGVSQSPSNKVTEKGKDVELRCDPISGHTALYWYRQSLGQGLEFLIYFQGNSAPDKSGLPSDRFSAERTGGSVSTLTIQRTQQEDSAVYLCASSLESALSNSPLHFGNGTRLTVT.

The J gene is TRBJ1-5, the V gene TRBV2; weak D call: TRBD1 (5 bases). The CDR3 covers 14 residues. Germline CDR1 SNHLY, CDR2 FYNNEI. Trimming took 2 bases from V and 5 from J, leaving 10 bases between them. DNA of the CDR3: TGTGCCAGCAGTGAACTATCACAGGATCAGCCCCAGCATTTT. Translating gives CASSELSQDQPQHF.

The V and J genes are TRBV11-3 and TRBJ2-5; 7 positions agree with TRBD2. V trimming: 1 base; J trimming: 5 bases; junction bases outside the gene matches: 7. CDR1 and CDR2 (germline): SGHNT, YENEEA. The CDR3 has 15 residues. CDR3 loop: CASSLGPGEGETQYF. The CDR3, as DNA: TGTGCCAGCAGCTTAGGGCCCGGGGAGGGGGAGACCCAGTACTTC.

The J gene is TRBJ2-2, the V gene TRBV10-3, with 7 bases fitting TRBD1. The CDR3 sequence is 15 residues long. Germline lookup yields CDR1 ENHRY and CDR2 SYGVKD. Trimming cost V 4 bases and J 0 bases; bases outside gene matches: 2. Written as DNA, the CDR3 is TGTGCCATCAGTGTAGGGGGCCCGAACACCGGGGAGCTGTTTTTT. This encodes CAISVGGPNTGELFF.

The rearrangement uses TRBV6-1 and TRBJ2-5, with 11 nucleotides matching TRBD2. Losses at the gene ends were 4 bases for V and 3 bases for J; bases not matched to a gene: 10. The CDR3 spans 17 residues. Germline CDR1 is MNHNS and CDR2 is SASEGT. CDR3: CASSASIAGGEKETQYF. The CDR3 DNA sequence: TGTGCCAGCAGTGCCAGCATAGCGGGGGGGGAAAAAGAGACCCAGTACTTC.

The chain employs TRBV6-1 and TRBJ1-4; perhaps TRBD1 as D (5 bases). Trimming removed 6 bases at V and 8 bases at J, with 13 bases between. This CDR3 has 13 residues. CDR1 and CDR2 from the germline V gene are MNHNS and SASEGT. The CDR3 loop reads CASRQGGDEKLFF. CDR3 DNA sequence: TGTGCCAGCAGACAAGGAGGGGACGAAAAACTGTTTTTT.

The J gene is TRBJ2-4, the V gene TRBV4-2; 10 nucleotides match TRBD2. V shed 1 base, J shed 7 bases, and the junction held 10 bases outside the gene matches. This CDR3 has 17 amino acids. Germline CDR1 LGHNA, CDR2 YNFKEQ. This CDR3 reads CASSQARLAGPSNIQYF. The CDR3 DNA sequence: TGTGCCAGCAGCCAAGCCCGACTAGCGGGCCCCAGTAACATTCAGTACTTC.

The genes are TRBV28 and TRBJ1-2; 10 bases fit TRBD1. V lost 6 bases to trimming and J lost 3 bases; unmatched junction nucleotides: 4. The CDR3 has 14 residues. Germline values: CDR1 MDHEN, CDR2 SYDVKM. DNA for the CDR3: TGTGCCAGCAGCTCGACAGGGGGCTACTATGGCTACACCTTC. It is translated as CASSSTGGYYGYTF.

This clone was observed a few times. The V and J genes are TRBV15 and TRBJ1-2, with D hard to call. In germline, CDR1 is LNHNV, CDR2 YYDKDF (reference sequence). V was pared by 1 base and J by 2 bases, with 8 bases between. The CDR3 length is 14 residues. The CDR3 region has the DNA TGTGCCACCAGCAGAGGTCGGGAAAACTATGGCTACACCTTC. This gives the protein CATSRGRENYGYTF.

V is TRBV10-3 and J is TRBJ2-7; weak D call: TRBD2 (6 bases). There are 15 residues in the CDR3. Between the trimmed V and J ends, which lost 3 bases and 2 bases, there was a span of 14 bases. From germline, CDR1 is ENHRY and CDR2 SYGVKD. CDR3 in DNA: TGTGCCATCAGTGACGGGACTCTACATCCCTACGAGCAGTACTTC. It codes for CAISDGTLHPYEQYF.

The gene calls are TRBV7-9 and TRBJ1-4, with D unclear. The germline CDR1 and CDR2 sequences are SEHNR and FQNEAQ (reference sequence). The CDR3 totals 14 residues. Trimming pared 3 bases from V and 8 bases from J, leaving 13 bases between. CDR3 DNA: TGTGCCAGCAGCTTTCGAGGGAAGGACGAAAAACTGTTTTTT. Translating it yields CASSFRGKDEKLFF.

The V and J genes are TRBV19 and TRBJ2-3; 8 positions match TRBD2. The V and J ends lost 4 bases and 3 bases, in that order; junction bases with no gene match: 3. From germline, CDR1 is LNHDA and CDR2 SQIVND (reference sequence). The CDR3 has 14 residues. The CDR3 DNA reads TGTGCCAGTAGTAGCGGGGGGTTAACAGATACGCAGTATTTT. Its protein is CASSSGGLTDTQYF.

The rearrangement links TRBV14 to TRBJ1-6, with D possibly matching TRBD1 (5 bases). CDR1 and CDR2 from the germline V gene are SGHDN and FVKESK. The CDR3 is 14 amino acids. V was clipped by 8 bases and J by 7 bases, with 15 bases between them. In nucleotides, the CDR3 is TGTGCCAGCGCGGTTGGGGGTTTCAATTCACCCCTCCACTTT. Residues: CASAVGGFNSPLHF.

The CDR3 DNA follows: TGTGCCAGCAGTGGGGGGACACGGAATAATTCACCCCTCCACTTT. Its protein is CASSGGTRNNSPLHF. The chain has TRBV6-5 and TRBJ1-6; a weak D match, TRBD1 (6 bases). Trimming pared 5 bases from V and 5 bases from J, leaving 13 bases between. This CDR3 region has 15 residues. Germline V gene lookup returns CDR1 MNHEY and CDR2 SVGAGI.

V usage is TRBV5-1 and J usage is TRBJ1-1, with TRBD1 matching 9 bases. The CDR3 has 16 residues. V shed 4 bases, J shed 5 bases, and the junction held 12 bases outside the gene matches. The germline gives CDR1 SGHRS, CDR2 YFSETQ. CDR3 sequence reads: CASSVGQGTFVTEAFF. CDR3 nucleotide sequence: TGCGCCAGCAGCGTCGGACAGGGGACGTTTGTGACTGAAGCTTTCTTT.

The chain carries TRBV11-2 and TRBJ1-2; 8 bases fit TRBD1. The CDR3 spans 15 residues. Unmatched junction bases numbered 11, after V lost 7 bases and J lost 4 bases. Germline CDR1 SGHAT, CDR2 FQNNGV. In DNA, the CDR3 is TGTGCCAGCACCCCGGCGGACAGGGCTATCTATGGCTACACCTTC. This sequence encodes CASTPADRAIYGYTF.

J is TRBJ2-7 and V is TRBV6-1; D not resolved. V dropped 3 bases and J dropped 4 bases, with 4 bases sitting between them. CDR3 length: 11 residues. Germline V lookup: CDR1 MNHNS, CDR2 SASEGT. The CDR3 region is CASSERYEQYF. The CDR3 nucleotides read TGTGCCAGCAGTGAGAGGTACGAGCAGTACTTC.

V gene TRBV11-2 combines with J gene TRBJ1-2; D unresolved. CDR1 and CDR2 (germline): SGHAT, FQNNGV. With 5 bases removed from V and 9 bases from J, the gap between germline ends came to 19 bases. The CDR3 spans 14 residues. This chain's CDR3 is CASSPHSGSGSYTF. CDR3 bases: TGTGCCAGCAGCCCCCATTCCGGGTCGGGGAGCTACACCTTC.